The rows below give T cell receptor beta chains drawn from one sample of a study of shared clonotypes between healthy human individuals. The repertoire was sequenced with immunoSEQ multiplex PCR; TCRdb's copy has only in-frame clones and lacks some. The data show more than 1.2 million clones, approximately 98.5% seen once. Sequenced sample: naive CD4+ T cells sorted from blood. These receptor sequences come from a man aged 25-45 years in good health. Each CDR3 is given without its conserved first and last residue.

j_call: TRBJ2-3; v_call: TRBV4-1; cdr3_aa: ASSQDWGALGTDTQY
j_call: TRBJ2-7; v_call: TRBV7-8; cdr3_aa: ASSRETYEQY
j_call: TRBJ1-4; v_call: TRBV5-1; cdr3_aa: ASSLSGGYEKLF
j_call: TRBJ1-5; v_call: TRBV6-4; cdr3_aa: ASSVASNQPQH
j_call: TRBJ2-5; v_call: TRBV18; cdr3_aa: ASSDGLTSVQETQY
j_call: TRBJ1-4; v_call: TRBV18; cdr3_aa: ASSPSGRPEKLF
j_call: TRBJ2-6; v_call: TRBV5-1; cdr3_aa: ASTKTGASGANVLT
j_call: TRBJ2-7; v_call: TRBV20-1; cdr3_aa: SARSGQGQY
j_call: TRBJ1-5; v_call: TRBV7-2; cdr3_aa: ASSNRQGLSNQPQH
j_call: TRBJ2-7; v_call: TRBV28; cdr3_aa: ASSLIYEQY
j_call: TRBJ2-1; v_call: TRBV4-2; cdr3_aa: ASSQLPGQGYEQF
j_call: TRBJ2-1; v_call: TRBV9; cdr3_aa: ASSFTSGIYNEQF
j_call: TRBJ2-3; v_call: TRBV28; cdr3_aa: ASSPLRDTQY
j_call: TRBJ2-2; v_call: TRBV11-2; cdr3_aa: ASSFPGRSTGELF
j_call: TRBJ1-1; v_call: TRBV5-1; cdr3_aa: ASSLEIAVMNTEAF
j_call: TRBJ1-2; v_call: TRBV11-2; cdr3_aa: ASSLRVWKDGYT
j_call: TRBJ1-5; v_call: TRBV7-7; cdr3_aa: ASSLSPNQPQH
j_call: TRBJ2-7; v_call: TRBV7-2; cdr3_aa: ASSFTQGPHEQY
j_call: TRBJ1-2; v_call: TRBV19; cdr3_aa: ASTPQARYGYT
j_call: TRBJ2-5; v_call: TRBV25-1; cdr3_aa: ASGDRAGRLETQY
j_call: TRBJ2-2; v_call: TRBV4-2; cdr3_aa: ASSLKTAGAGELF
j_call: TRBJ1-5; v_call: TRBV10-2; cdr3_aa: ASRKTGDQPQH